This T cell receptor beta chain was recovered during a study of blood T cells in healthy people across ages. Study conclusions and caveats: Long-lived and aged donors differed, with more naive CD4+ cells and higher diversity in the long-lived.

V was trimmed by 1 base and J by 0 bases, leaving 19 bases between them. Per germline, CDR1 MGHRA and CDR2 YSYEKL. There are 19 residues in the CDR3. Primers used in a second PCR of roughly 6 to 12 cycles were a sample-barcoded 5' primer and a J-beta primer mix. TCRdb reprocessed the 5' RACE reads via MiXCR and lists one record per CDR3 protein. The sample has around 1,000,000 distinct CDR3 sequences; under 30% are singletons. The count of this clonotype is one. No antigen is known for it. This same sample was also taken into another study, of T cells of mothers and their children. This second report adds: Relative to unrelated pairs, biologically related mother-child dyads exhibited marginally greater, non-significant overlap.

The sequence came from a girl aged 2 to 10 in good health. The chain uses TRBV4-1 and TRBJ2-1; TRBD1 might be the D (5 bases). The sequencing input was blood. The CDR3 spells CASSQGGPGRKSSYNEQFF. The CDR3 coding sequence is TGCGCCAGCAGCCAAGGTGGCCCAGGGCGGAAGAGCTCCTACAATGAGCAGTTCTTC.